The 9 T cell receptor beta chains below all came from one sample that was sequenced in a study of Ad26.COV2.S vaccination and SARS-CoV-2 variants. Described treatment: 15 to 20 received Ad26.COV2.S at low or high dose, single or two shots; about 5 received placebo; per-sample allocation not given. At day 63 after the first vaccine or placebo injection, samples were drawn. TCRdb keeps only in-frame clones here, not all; method: immunoSEQ multiplex PCR. The data show hundreds of thousands of clones, with 80% to 90% seen just once and approximately 2.5% held by the top ten. Specimen: peripheral blood, collected in a trial of Ad26.COV2.S vaccine versus placebo. These receptors originate from a person between 18 and 59 years old who received the Ad26.COV2.S COVID-19 vaccine or a placebo.

The rearrangement uses TRBV5-1 and TRBJ2-1; D is undetermined. CDR1 SGHRS and CDR2 YFSETQ come from the germline V gene. With 5 bases removed from V and 4 bases from J, the gap between germline ends came to 13 bases. CDR3 length: 14 amino acids. DNA for the CDR3: TGCGCCAGCAGTCCCACGGGCCCGTACAATGAGCAGTTCTTC. Translated, it gives CASSPTGPYNEQFF. The full variable domain, completed using reference TRBV5-1 and TRBJ2-1, is KAGVTQTPRYLIKTRGQQVTLSCSPISGHRSVSWYQQTPGQGLQFLFEYFSETQRNKGNFPGRFSGRQFSNSRSEMNVSTLELGDSALYLCASSPTGPYNEQFFGPGTRLTVL.

The chain employs TRBV28 and TRBJ1-5; TRBD1 matches at 7 bases. The CDR3 length is 17 residues. Germline V gene sequence: CDR1 MDHEN, CDR2 SYDVKM. The V segment lost 3 bases and the J segment 6 bases; nucleotides outside the gene matches: 14. The chain's CDR3 is CASSFHWDRRKSQPQHF. The CDR3 nucleotides are TGTGCCAGCAGTTTTCATTGGGACAGAAGAAAGAGTCAGCCCCAGCATTTT.

This chain uses TRBV18 with TRBJ2-3; 11 nucleotides align to TRBD1. Germline V gives CDR1 KGHSH, CDR2 LQKENI. This CDR3 is 17 amino acids long. Germline trimming cut 3 bases from V and 0 bases from J; bases unmatched to any gene: 5. CDR3 region: CASSPRGQGASTDTQYF. The CDR3 DNA is TGTGCCAGCTCACCCCGAGGACAGGGGGCTAGCACAGATACGCAGTATTTT.

CDR3 in amino acids: CASKHSGANVLTF. Written as DNA, the CDR3 is TGTGCCAGCAAACATTCTGGGGCCAACGTCCTGACTTTC. The chain recombines TRBV9 with TRBJ2-6; D call uncertain. V was pared by 6 bases and J by 1 base, with 5 bases between. Germline values: CDR1 SGDLS, CDR2 YYNGEE. There are 13 residues in the CDR3.

The V call is TRBV3-1 (or the pseudogene TRBV3-2), the J call TRBJ2-3, with a possible D match to TRBD2 (6 bases). V dropped 2 bases and J dropped 0 bases, with 12 bases sitting between them. This CDR3 region has 16 residues. Per the germline V gene, CDR1 is LGHDT and CDR2 is YNNKEL (reference sequence). CDR3 loop: CASSQLRLGSTDTQYF. CDR3 nucleotides: TGTGCCAGCAGCCAACTACGACTAGGAAGCACAGATACGCAGTATTTT.

The rearrangement links TRBV5-1 to TRBJ1-3; maybe TRBD1 (5 bases). CDR1 is SGHRS and CDR2 is YFSETQ in the germline V gene. V lost 7 bases, J lost 1 base, and 18 bases lay in between. There are 16 residues in the CDR3. CDR3 coding DNA: TGCGCCAGCGCCAGGGCCCCCGGGTCGTCTGGAAACACCATATATTTT. It yields the protein CASARAPGSSGNTIYF.

This rearrangement joins TRBV7-6 to TRBJ2-1, with TRBD2 identical over 10 bases. CDR1 SGHVS and CDR2 FNYEAQ come from the germline V gene. J lost 7 bases, V lost 1 base, and 13 bases had no gene match. This CDR3 spans 18 amino acids. The CDR3 loop reads CASSLVEAGGLVRNEQFF. CDR3 nucleotides: TGTGCCAGCAGCTTAGTAGAAGCGGGAGGGTTGGTTAGAAATGAGCAGTTCTTC.

The J gene is TRBJ2-7, the V gene TRBV15, with TRBD1 matching 10 bases. This CDR3 spans 15 amino acids. Germline V gene lookup returns CDR1 LNHNV and CDR2 YYDKDF (reference sequence). Trimming at V came to 1 base and at J to 10 bases, leaving 10 bases not matched to a gene. The CDR3 sequence is CATSRGAGTGDQQYV. The CDR3, as DNA: TGTGCCACCAGCAGAGGAGCGGGGACAGGGGACCAACAGTACGTC.

To note about this clone: Other DNA variants within this sample encode the same CDR3. V is TRBV30 and J is TRBJ2-5, with no clear D. The germline V gene has CDR1 GTSNPN and CDR2 SVGIG (reference sequence). V lost 0 bases, J lost 4 bases, and 3 bases lay in between. The length of the CDR3 is 11 residues. CDR3 protein: CAWSVLETQYF. CDR3 nucleotides: TGTGCCTGGAGTGTCTTAGAGACCCAGTACTTC.